Listed below are T cell receptor beta chains from one sample, sequenced in a study of blood T cell repertoires in COVID-19. Profiling relied on immunoSEQ multiplex PCR, and the TCRdb table lists in-frame clones only, not all of them. The table shows approximately 34,000 clones, with roughly 87% occurring only once. Sequencing was carried out using peripheral blood. The receptors shown here come from a man in his fifties or sixties with active COVID-19. The CDR3 runs from the conserved cysteine through the conserved F or W. Fields, in order: V gene, D gene, J gene, clone size, CDR3 DNA, CDR3 protein. The D gene is left open where the match is weak. Clone size is given for some rows only: seen once, a few or many times, or a class if the clone is expanded.

TRBV28	TRBD1	TRBJ1-5	NA	TGTGCCAGCAGTTCCGGACAGGGAGGAATTCAGCCCCAGCATTTT	CASSSGQGGIQPQHF
TRBV14	NA	TRBJ1-1	NA	TGTGCCAGCAGCCAGTGGGACAAAGGCACGAACACTGAAGCTTTCTTT	CASSQWDKGTNTEAFF
TRBV6-6	TRBD2	TRBJ2-5	NA	TGTGCCACGGAAGCGGGGCCCGAGACCCAGTACTTC	CATEAGPETQYF
TRBV6-5	NA	TRBJ1-1	once	TGTGCCAGCAGTTACCATTCGGACGGACAGACTGAAGCTTTCTTT	CASSYHSDGQTEAFF
TRBV6-5	NA	TRBJ2-7	NA	TGTGCCAGCAGTTACTCGCCCCCCGGGGAGGAGCAGTACTTC	CASSYSPPGEEQYF
TRBV7-3	TRBD1	TRBJ2-7	NA	TGTGCCAGCAGCTTAATTAGGGGGACAGACTACGAGCAGTACTTC	CASSLIRGTDYEQYF
TRBV28	NA	TRBJ1-3	NA	TGTGCCAGCACAGGGTCTGGAAACACCATATATTTT	CASTGSGNTIYF
TRBV7-9	TRBD1	TRBJ1-1	NA	TGTGCCAGCAGCTCGGGACAGCGCCCTCAGCCCCGAGCTTTCTTT	CASSSGQRPQPRAFF
TRBV11-2	TRBD2	TRBJ2-7	NA	TGTGCCAGCAACGAACTAGCGGGGGGTACGAAGCAGTACTTC	CASNELAGGTKQYF
TRBV7-3	TRBD2	TRBJ2-1	hyperexpanded	TGTGCCAGCAGCTTATGGACTAGCGGTGGCGGTGAGCAGTTCTTC	CASSLWTSGGGEQFF
TRBV6-2/TRBV6-3	TRBD1	TRBJ1-2	NA	TGTGCCAGCAGTCGGACACAGGGGACAGGGGGCTACACCTTC	CASSRTQGTGGYTF
TRBV4-1	TRBD2	TRBJ2-1	NA	TGCGCCAGCAGCCCGCCTCGAGCGGGGGGCCGGGAGCAGTTCTTC	CASSPPRAGGREQFF
TRBV9	TRBD2	TRBJ2-1	NA	TGTGCCAGCAGCGTGGCGGGAGGGCCGTTCAATGAGCAGTTCTTC	CASSVAGGPFNEQFF
TRBV4-3	NA	TRBJ1-4	NA	TGCGCCAGCAGCCAGAAACCACAGGGCTTTGGAGAAAAACTGTTTTTT	CASSQKPQGFGEKLFF
TRBV15	NA	TRBJ2-7	NA	TGTGCCACCAGCAGAGATCAGTCCCGGCGGCGCGAGCAGTACTTC	CATSRDQSRRREQYF
TRBV7-8	NA	TRBJ1-2	NA	TGTGCCAGCAGCGACCCAGGATCCGGTGGCTACACCTTC	CASSDPGSGGYTF
TRBV28	NA	TRBJ2-5	NA	TGTGCCAGCAGTTTGACTTCGGGGACCCAGTACTTC	CASSLTSGTQYF
TRBV27	NA	TRBJ2-1	NA	TGTGCCAGCAGGCCCCCGGGACTTTCCTACAATGAGCAGTTCTTC	CASRPPGLSYNEQFF
TRBV14	TRBD1	TRBJ2-7	NA	TGTGCCAGCAGCCAAGGGACAGGGCCCTCGGGGCAGTACTTC	CASSQGTGPSGQYF
TRBV5-1	NA	TRBJ2-5	NA	TGCGCCAGCAGCTTCTTAAACAGTAAAGAGACCCAGTACTTC	CASSFLNSKETQYF
TRBV11-1	TRBD2	TRBJ2-7	NA	TGTGCCAGCAGCTTATCGGGGACTAGCTTATACGAGCAGTACTTC	CASSLSGTSLYEQYF
TRBV29-1	NA	TRBJ2-6	NA	TGCAGCGCTGATTTGGGCGATCGGACCAACGTCCTGACTTTC	CSADLGDRTNVLTF
TRBV6-4	TRBD2	TRBJ2-7	NA	TGTGCCAGCAGTGACTCGACCGGGACGAGGGCCCCGACTAGCGGGAGGACCCCTTCCTACGAGCAGTACTTC	CASSDSTGTRAPTSGRTPSYEQYF
TRBV2	NA	TRBJ2-1	NA	TGTGCCAGCAGTCTGTCTAGCGCCGACAATGAGCAGTTCTTC	CASSLSSADNEQFF
TRBV5-4	TRBD1	TRBJ1-2	NA	TGTGCCAGCAGTTATAAGGGACAGGGCGCCTATGGCTACACCTTC	CASSYKGQGAYGYTF
TRBV13	TRBD1	TRBJ2-7	NA	TGTGCCAGCAGCACCACCGGACAGGGGTGGGAGCAGTACTTC	CASSTTGQGWEQYF
TRBV7-2	NA	TRBJ1-1	few	TGTGCCAGCAGCTTAAATGCAGGGTTGAGCACTGAAGCTTTCTTT	CASSLNAGLSTEAFF